The 30 T cell receptor beta chains presented below share a single source sample, sequenced in a study of T cells after yellow fever vaccination. Via MiXCR, TCRdb re-called the 5' RACE reads, giving one row per CDR3 protein. The data show 300,000 or so distinct CDR3 sequences, under 9% seen once. The source was CD4+ T cells sorted from PBMCs, collected 5 days after the yellow fever booster vaccination. These receptors were collected from a man aged 18 to 35 who received the YFV17D yellow fever vaccine.

This clonotype was counted a few times. The V gene is TRBV9, the J gene TRBJ2-3; D might be TRBD2 (6 bases). The V and J ends lost 4 bases and 2 bases respectively, with 14 bases between them. The CDR3 runs to 15 residues. Germline values: CDR1 SGDLS, CDR2 YYNGEE. The CDR3 sequence: CASSLWGTPTDTQYF. In DNA, the CDR3 is TGTGCCAGCAGCCTATGGGGGACTCCCACAGATACGCAGTATTTT.

This clonotype has a handful of counts. The V and J genes are TRBV12-3 or TRBV12-4 and TRBJ2-7, with 9 bases aligning to TRBD1. This CDR3 spans 15 amino acids. The V and J ends lost 4 bases and 2 bases, in that order; junction bases with no gene match: 6. In nucleotides, the CDR3 is TGTGCCAGCAGTTCCCCGGGACAGGGTGCCTACGAGCAGTACTTC. Protein sequence: CASSSPGQGAYEQYF.

This clonotype appeared a few times. The rearrangement joins TRBV11-2 to TRBJ1-4; 11 bases map to TRBD1. Looked up from germline, CDR1 is SGHAT and CDR2 is FQNNGV. V trimming: 2 bases; J trimming: 8 bases; junction bases outside the gene matches: 7. The length of the CDR3 is 16 residues. The CDR3 region has the DNA TGTGCCAGCAGCTTACAAGGACAGGGGGCAGGAGAAAAACTGTTTTTT. It yields the protein CASSLQGQGAGEKLFF.

This clonotype appeared many times. V and J are TRBV6-2 or TRBV6-3 and TRBJ2-1; the D is unclear. This CDR3 is built from 16 residues. V was clipped by 1 base and J by 0 bases, with 10 bases between them. CDR1 MNHEY and CDR2 SVGEGT come from the germline V gene. As DNA, the CDR3 is TGTGCCAGCAGTTACTATAGGCTAAGCTCCTACAATGAGCAGTTCTTC. It specifies CASSYYRLSSYNEQFF.

The rearrangement uses TRBV19 and TRBJ2-2; TRBD2 agrees at 8 bases. J was trimmed by 1 base and V by 6 bases; bases with no gene match: 4. Germline loops: CDR1 LNHDA, CDR2 SQIVND (reference sequence). There are 15 residues in the CDR3. CDR3 DNA sequence: TGTGCCAGTAGAAGTCTAGCGGGGAACACCGGGGAGCTGTTTTTT. Amino acids: CASRSLAGNTGELFF.

This clonotype was observed a few times. This chain uses TRBV7-6 with TRBJ2-1, with 12 bases lining up with TRBD2. Germline V gene lookup returns CDR1 SGHVS and CDR2 FNYEAQ. V lost 0 bases, J lost 4 bases, and 10 bases stayed unmatched. CDR3 length: 19 residues. CDR3 amino acids: CASSLAPPSGGAGYNEQFF. DNA for the CDR3: TGTGCCAGCAGCTTAGCGCCCCCTAGCGGGGGGGCAGGGTACAATGAGCAGTTCTTC.

This clonotype has at least ten counts. The CDR3 reads CSAEGTGANEKLFF. The CDR3 DNA reads TGCAGTGCTGAGGGGACAGGGGCTAATGAAAAACTGTTTTTT. This chain links TRBV20-1 with TRBJ1-4; 10 bases line up with TRBD1. The CDR3 length is 14 residues. Per germline, CDR1 DFQATT and CDR2 SNEGSKA (reference sequence). The V and J ends lost 5 bases and 3 bases, in that order; junction bases with no gene match: 3.

This chain uses TRBV5-5 with TRBJ2-5; D is uncertain. Germline CDR1 SGHKS, CDR2 YYEKEE (reference sequence). This CDR3 has 13 residues. The V gene lost 6 bases and the J gene lost 5 bases, with 14 bases spanning the gap. CDR3 protein: CASTGVAGETQYF. The CDR3 DNA reads as TGTGCCAGCACCGGTGTCGCCGGGGAGACCCAGTACTTC.

This sequence joins TRBV6-2 or TRBV6-3 and TRBJ1-2; D is undetermined. The CDR3 has 15 residues. Germline V gene sequence: CDR1 MNHEY, CDR2 SVGEGT. V dropped 7 bases and J dropped 3 bases, with 18 bases sitting between them. CDR3 in amino acids: CASTQPARGYYGYTF. CDR3 DNA: TGTGCCAGCACCCAGCCGGCCCGGGGATACTATGGCTACACCTTC.

This clonotype has at least ten counts. The CDR3 loop reads CASRLTSGEADTQYF. The CDR3, as DNA: TGTGCCAGCCGGCTGACTAGCGGGGAGGCAGATACGCAGTATTTT. The chain employs TRBV7-2 and TRBJ2-3; TRBD2 matches 11 bases. The V gene's germline CDR1 is SGHTA and CDR2 FQGNSA. The trim removed 8 bases at V and 4 bases at J, leaving 8 bases unmatched. CDR3 size: 15 residues.

The chain joins TRBV12-3 or TRBV12-4 to TRBJ1-5, with TRBD1 as a possible D gene (5 bases). CDR3 length: 14 residues. The ends were cut back, 7 bases at V and 7 bases at J, with 17 bases in the middle. CDR3 amino acids: CASTFGGKTQPQHF. CDR3 DNA: TGTGCCAGCACCTTTGGGGGGAAGACCCAGCCCCAGCATTTT.

This chain joins TRBV6-7 and TRBJ2-2; 7 bases match TRBD1. TRBV6-7 is marked as an open reading frame, function uncertain. The V segment lost 8 bases and the J segment 0 bases; nucleotides outside the gene matches: 18. There are 19 residues in the CDR3. The CDR3: CASVSRLKRDSPNTGELFF. The CDR3 DNA reads TGTGCCAGCGTGTCACGGTTAAAAAGGGACAGCCCGAACACCGGGGAGCTGTTTTTT.

The chain couples TRBV5-1 to TRBJ2-3, with 7 bases aligning to TRBD1. With V trimmed by 2 bases and J by 2 bases, 8 bases remained unmatched. This CDR3 spans 16 amino acids. Germline V gives CDR1 SGHRS, CDR2 YFSETQ. The CDR3 DNA follows: TGCGCCAGCAGCTTCGGGACAGAACAGCCCACAGATACGCAGTATTTT. Translated, it gives CASSFGTEQPTDTQYF.

This clonotype was picked up a small number of times. This chain uses TRBV20-1 with TRBJ2-5, with D unclear. V dropped 7 bases and J dropped 5 bases, with 14 bases sitting between them. CDR3 length equals 12 residues. Germline assignment: CDR1 DFQATT and CDR2 SNEGSKA (reference sequence). The CDR3 nucleotides read TGCAGTGTGAGGCAATCTGGGGAGACCCAGTACTTC. Translated, it gives CSVRQSGETQYF.

This clonotype was seen more than once but under ten times. The V and J genes are TRBV5-1 and TRBJ2-7; 10 nucleotides match TRBD2. V was clipped by 3 bases and J by 3 bases; unmatched bases: 9. This CDR3 region has 16 residues. Looked up from germline, CDR1 is SGHRS and CDR2 is YFSETQ. This chain's CDR3 is CASSSSSGGVNYEQYF. The CDR3, as DNA: TGCGCCAGCAGCTCCTCCAGCGGGGGGGTCAACTACGAGCAGTACTTC. The complete variable domain, with remaining parts taken from reference TRBV5-1 and TRBJ2-7, reads KAGVTQTPRYLIKTRGQQVTLSCSPISGHRSVSWYQQTPGQGLQFLFEYFSETQRNKGNFPGRFSGRQFSNSRSEMNVSTLELGDSALYLCASSSSSGGVNYEQYFGPGTRLTVT.

The rearrangement joins TRBV19 to TRBJ2-7, with TRBD1 identical over 8 bases. The germline V gene has CDR1 LNHDA and CDR2 SQIVND (reference sequence). There are 16 residues in the CDR3. With 4 bases clipped from V and 7 bases from J, the junction kept 15 bases outside the gene matches. CDR3 sequence (DNA): TGTGCCAGTAGTAAGTTCCCGGGACAGGCGGTGCGGGAGCAGTACGTC. Amino acids: CASSKFPGQAVREQYV.

In its sample, this clonotype was seen a few times. The chain combines TRBV5-1 with TRBJ2-3; 8 bases align to TRBD2. This CDR3 has 17 residues. The J segment lost 0 bases and the V segment lost 5 bases, leaving 11 bases of the junction unmatched. CDR1 and CDR2 (germline): SGHRS, YFSETQ. CDR3 nucleotides: TGCGCCAGCAGTCCCTTTTTTGAGCGGGGGAGCACAGATACGCAGTATTTT. Its protein is CASSPFFERGSTDTQYF.

This clonotype was observed a few times. V gene TRBV12-3 or TRBV12-4 combines with J gene TRBJ2-7; D is perhaps TRBD2 (5 bases). The CDR3 sequence is 14 residues long. Trimming took off 6 bases at V and 3 bases at J, with 15 bases between the two ends. CDR3 coding DNA: TGTGCCAGCAGGGCAAGACCCGACTACTACGAGCAGTACTTC. As protein: CASRARPDYYEQYF.

In this sample, this clonotype turned up a few times. The J gene is TRBJ2-1, the V gene TRBV7-6, with 11 bases identical to TRBD2. V lost 8 bases to trimming and J lost 0 bases; unmatched junction nucleotides: 18. There are 20 residues in the CDR3. Germline-derived CDR1 and CDR2 are SGHVS and FNYEAQ. The CDR3 sequence is CASASRSGGDFASSYNEQFF. The CDR3 nucleotides read TGTGCCAGCGCCTCACGTAGCGGGGGGGATTTTGCTAGCTCCTACAATGAGCAGTTCTTC.

This clonotype was recorded many times. The V gene is TRBV12-3 or TRBV12-4, the J gene TRBJ2-1, with a weak D call TRBD2 (6 bases). The CDR3 has 15 residues. With 6 bases removed from V and 7 bases from J, the gap between germline ends came to 19 bases. For the CDR3, the DNA is TGTGCCAGCAGCCCCCTCATAGGGGCGGGAAATGAGCAGTTCTTC. Amino acid sequence: CASSPLIGAGNEQFF.

In its sample, this clonotype was seen a few times. The J gene is TRBJ2-5, the V gene TRBV9; the match to TRBD2 covers 7 bases. Looked up from germline, CDR1 is SGDLS and CDR2 is YYNGEE. V dropped 0 bases and J dropped 2; count of bases not matched to a gene: 4. CDR3 length equals 15 residues. The CDR3 sequence: CASSVAGTTQETQYF. The CDR3 nucleotides are TGTGCCAGCAGCGTAGCCGGGACTACACAAGAGACCCAGTACTTC.

There are many counts of this clonotype. The chain joins TRBV24-1 to TRBJ2-5; 7 positions match TRBD1. This CDR3 has 16 amino acids. The V gene's germline CDR1 is KGHDR and CDR2 SFDVKD. The J segment lost 3 bases and the V segment lost 3 bases, leaving 9 bases of the junction unmatched. The CDR3 bases are TGTGCCACCAGTGATCCTACAGGGGATAGGGAAGAGACCCAGTACTTC. Protein: CATSDPTGDREETQYF.

The chain uses TRBV19 and TRBJ1-5; D possibly corresponds to TRBD1 (5 bases). Per germline, CDR1 LNHDA and CDR2 SQIVND (reference sequence). The CDR3 has 13 residues. Trimming left V 2 bases short and J 6 bases short, with 8 bases between. CDR3 loop: CASSISGFQPQHF. As DNA, the CDR3 is TGTGCCAGTAGTATATCAGGGTTTCAGCCCCAGCATTTT.

Ten or more counts support this clonotype. The chain links TRBV20-1 to TRBJ2-7, with a weak D call TRBD2 (5 bases). Germline-derived CDR1 and CDR2 are DFQATT and SNEGSKA (reference sequence). This CDR3 contains 14 residues. Trimming left V 6 bases short and J 3 bases short, with 18 bases between. The CDR3 spells CSAPDVREGYEQYF. The CDR3 DNA follows: TGCAGTGCCCCGGATGTCCGGGAAGGCTACGAGCAGTACTTC.

This clonotype has a count of ten or more. The chain carries TRBV10-1 and TRBJ2-1; 11 bases are a match to TRBD2. Per germline, CDR1 WNHNN and CDR2 SYGVQD (reference sequence). The CDR3 contains 13 residues. V dropped 4 bases and J dropped 7; count of bases not matched to a gene: 0. DNA for the CDR3: TGCGCCAGCAGTGTAGCGGGGGGGAATGAGCAGTTCTTC. It is translated as CASSVAGGNEQFF.

A few counts support this clonotype. V usage is TRBV25-1 and J usage is TRBJ1-1; no clear D gene. CDR1 is MGHDK and CDR2 is SYGVNS in the germline V gene. Trimming pared 1 base from V and 6 bases from J, leaving 12 bases between. CDR3 length equals 14 residues. The DNA of the CDR3 is TGTGCCAGCAGTGAATTAGGTTACCCGGCTGAAGCTTTCTTT. Translating gives CASSELGYPAEAFF.

About this clonotype itself: One end of the junction is discordant with germline, which a read error may explain. This chain joins TRBV18 and TRBJ1-6, with D perhaps TRBD1 (5 bases). This CDR3 comprises 16 residues. Germline loops: CDR1 KGHSH, CDR2 LQKENI. CDR3 sequence (DNA): TGTGCCAGTTCACCAGTTCCCCAGGGTGGGACCTCACCCCTCCACTTT. This encodes CASSPVPQGGTSPLHF. Variable domain in full (rest from reference TRBV18 and TRBJ1-6): NAGVMQNPRHLVRRRGQEARLRCSPMKGHSHVYWYRQLPEEGLKFMVYLQKENIIDESGMPKERFSAEFPKEGPSILRIQQVVRGDSAAYFCASSPVPQGGTSPLHFGNGTRLTVT.

This clonotype was picked up many times. The gene calls are TRBV24-1 and TRBJ1-2; 8 positions match TRBD1. Germline V gene data show CDR1 as KGHDR and CDR2 as SFDVKD. V lost 5 bases to trimming and J lost 3 bases; unmatched junction nucleotides: 7. CDR3 size: 15 residues. The CDR3 loop reads CATSAWTGSDYGYTF. The CDR3 DNA follows: TGTGCCACCAGTGCCTGGACAGGGTCCGACTATGGCTACACCTTC.

This rearrangement joins TRBV20-1 to TRBJ2-1; 12 bases are a match to TRBD1. Germline values: CDR1 DFQATT, CDR2 SNEGSKA (reference sequence). The J segment lost 8 bases and the V segment lost 3 bases, leaving 5 bases of the junction unmatched. The CDR3 contains 14 residues. CDR3 loop: CSARGTGGSDEQFF. The CDR3 nucleotides read TGCAGTGCTAGGGGGACAGGGGGCTCTGATGAGCAGTTCTTC.

This clonotype has more than one count but fewer than ten. The V and J genes are TRBV3-1 and TRBJ2-2; 8 bases line up with TRBD1. CDR3 size: 18 residues. Germline values: CDR1 LGHDT, CDR2 YNNKEL (reference sequence). The V and J ends lost 0 bases and 0 bases, in that order; junction bases with no gene match: 6. CDR3 sequence reads: CASSQDSTGVTNTGELFF. Written as DNA, the CDR3 is TGTGCCAGCAGCCAAGACTCGACAGGGGTTACGAACACCGGGGAGCTGTTTTTT.